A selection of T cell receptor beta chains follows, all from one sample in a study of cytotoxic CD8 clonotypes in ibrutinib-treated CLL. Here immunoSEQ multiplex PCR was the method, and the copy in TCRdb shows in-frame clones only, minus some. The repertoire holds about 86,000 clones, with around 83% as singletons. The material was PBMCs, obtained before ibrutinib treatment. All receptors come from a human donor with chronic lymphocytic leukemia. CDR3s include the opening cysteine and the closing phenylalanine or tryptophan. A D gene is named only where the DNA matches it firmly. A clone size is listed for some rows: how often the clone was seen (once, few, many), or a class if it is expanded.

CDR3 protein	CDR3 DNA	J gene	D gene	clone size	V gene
CSAGTEDQQYF	TGCAGCGCCGGGACGGAAGATCAGCAGTACTTC	TRBJ2-7	NA	once	TRBV29-1
CASSLELRPYEQYF	TGTGCCAGCAGCTTAGAATTGCGGCCCTACGAGCAGTACTTC	TRBJ2-7	NA	medium-sized	TRBV7-9
CARENTGELFF	TGTGCCAGGGAAAACACCGGGGAGCTGTTTTTT	TRBJ2-2	NA	NA	TRBV2
CASSLAMLAGGANNEQFF	TGCGCCAGCAGCTTGGCCATGCTAGCGGGAGGAGCTAACAATGAGCAGTTCTTC	TRBJ2-1	TRBD2	NA	TRBV5-1
CASSEGSQPQHF	TGTGCCAGCAGTGAAGGGTCTCAGCCCCAGCATTTT	TRBJ1-5	NA	NA	TRBV2
CSVVPGHSVHEQYF	TGCAGCGTCGTACCGGGACACTCGGTCCACGAGCAGTACTTC	TRBJ2-7	NA	NA	TRBV29-1
CASSYQDSANTGELFF	TGTGCCAGCAGTTACCAGGACAGCGCGAACACCGGGGAGCTGTTTTTT	TRBJ2-2	NA	NA	TRBV6-6
CASSLKLDRVNQPQHF	TGTGCCAGCAGTCTGAAACTGGACAGGGTCAATCAGCCCCAGCATTTT	TRBJ1-5	TRBD1	NA	TRBV27
CASSRAHEQFF	TGTGCCAGCAGCCGGGCCCATGAGCAGTTCTTC	TRBJ2-1	NA	once	TRBV5-6
CASSSTETSGKQFF	TGTGCCAGCAGCAGTACTGAGACTAGCGGAAAGCAGTTCTTC	TRBJ2-1	TRBD2	NA	TRBV27